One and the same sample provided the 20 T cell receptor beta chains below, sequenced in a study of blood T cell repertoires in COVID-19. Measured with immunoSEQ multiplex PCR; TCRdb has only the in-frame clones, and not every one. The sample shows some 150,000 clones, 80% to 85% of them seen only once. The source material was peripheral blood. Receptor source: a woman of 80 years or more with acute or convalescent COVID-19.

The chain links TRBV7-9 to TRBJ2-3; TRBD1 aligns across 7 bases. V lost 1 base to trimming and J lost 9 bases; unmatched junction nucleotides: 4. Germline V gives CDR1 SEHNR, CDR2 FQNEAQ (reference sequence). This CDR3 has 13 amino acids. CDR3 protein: CASSLGGQQTQYF. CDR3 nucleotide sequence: TGTGCCAGCAGCTTAGGGGGACAGCAAACGCAGTATTTT.

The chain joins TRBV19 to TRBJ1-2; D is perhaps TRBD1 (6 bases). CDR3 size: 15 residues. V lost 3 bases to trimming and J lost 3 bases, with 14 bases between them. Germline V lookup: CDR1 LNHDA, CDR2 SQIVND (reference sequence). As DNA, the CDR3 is TGTGCCAGTAGTATCGTCGGGGGGCCTGACTATGGCTACACCTTC. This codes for CASSIVGGPDYGYTF. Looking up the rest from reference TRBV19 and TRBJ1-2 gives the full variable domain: DGGITQSPKYLFRKEGQNVTLSCEQNLNHDAMYWYRQDPGQGLRLIYYSQIVNDFQKGDIAEGYSVSREKKESFPLTVTSAQKNPTAFYLCASSIVGGPDYGYTFGSGTRLTVV.

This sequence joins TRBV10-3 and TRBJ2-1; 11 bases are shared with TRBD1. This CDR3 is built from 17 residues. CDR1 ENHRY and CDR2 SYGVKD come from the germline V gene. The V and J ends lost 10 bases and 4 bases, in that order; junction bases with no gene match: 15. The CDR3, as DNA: TGTGCCACCCGGGACAGGGGGGTAACCGGGGGTTACAATGAGCAGTTCTTC. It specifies CATRDRGVTGGYNEQFF.

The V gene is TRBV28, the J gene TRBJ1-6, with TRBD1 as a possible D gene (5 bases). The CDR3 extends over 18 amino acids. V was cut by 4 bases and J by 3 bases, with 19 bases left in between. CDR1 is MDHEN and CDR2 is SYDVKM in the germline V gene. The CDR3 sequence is CASSYLQSPQGYNSPLHF. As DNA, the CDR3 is TGTGCCAGCAGTTACCTCCAATCCCCCCAGGGCTATAATTCACCCCTCCACTTT.

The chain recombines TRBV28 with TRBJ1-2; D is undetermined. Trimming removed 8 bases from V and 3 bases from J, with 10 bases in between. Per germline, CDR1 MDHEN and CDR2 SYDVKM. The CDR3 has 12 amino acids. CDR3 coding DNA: TGTGCCAGCGGAGAGAGAGACTATGGCTACACCTTC. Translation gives CASGERDYGYTF.

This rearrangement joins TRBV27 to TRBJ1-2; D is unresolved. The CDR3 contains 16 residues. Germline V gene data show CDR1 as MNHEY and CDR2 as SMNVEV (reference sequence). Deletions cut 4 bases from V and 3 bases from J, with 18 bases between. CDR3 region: CASSSYPGRADYGYTF. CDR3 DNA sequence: TGTGCCAGCAGTTCATATCCCGGGAGAGCCGACTATGGCTACACCTTC.

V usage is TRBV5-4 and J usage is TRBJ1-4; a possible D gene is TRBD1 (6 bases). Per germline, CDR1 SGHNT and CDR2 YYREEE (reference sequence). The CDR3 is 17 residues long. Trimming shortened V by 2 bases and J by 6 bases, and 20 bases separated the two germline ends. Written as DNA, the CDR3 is TGTGCCAGCAGCTTTTATAAACCGGGACACCTTTATGAAAAACTGTTTTTT. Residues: CASSFYKPGHLYEKLFF.

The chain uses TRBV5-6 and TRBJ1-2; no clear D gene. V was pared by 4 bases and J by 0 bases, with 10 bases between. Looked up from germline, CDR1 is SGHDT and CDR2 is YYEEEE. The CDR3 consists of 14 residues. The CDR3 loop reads CASSVGLTNYGYTF. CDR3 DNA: TGTGCCAGCAGCGTCGGACTGACTAACTATGGCTACACCTTC.

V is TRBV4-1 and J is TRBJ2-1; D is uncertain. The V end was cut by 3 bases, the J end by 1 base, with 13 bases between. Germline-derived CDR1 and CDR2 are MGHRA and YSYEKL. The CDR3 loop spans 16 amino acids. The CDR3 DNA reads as TGCGCCAGCAGCCACCCGGCTTTGCGGTCCTACAATGAGCAGTTCTTC. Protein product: CASSHPALRSYNEQFF.

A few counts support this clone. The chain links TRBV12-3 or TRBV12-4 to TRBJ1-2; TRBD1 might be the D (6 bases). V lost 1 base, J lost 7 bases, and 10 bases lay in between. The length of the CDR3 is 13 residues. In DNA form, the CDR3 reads TGTGCCAGCAGTTTAGGGACAGTTTCTGGCTACACCTTC. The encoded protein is CASSLGTVSGYTF.

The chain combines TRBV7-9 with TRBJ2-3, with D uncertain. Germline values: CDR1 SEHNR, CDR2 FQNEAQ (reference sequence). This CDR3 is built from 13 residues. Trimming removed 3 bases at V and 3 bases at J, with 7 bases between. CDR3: CASSFDFTDTQYF. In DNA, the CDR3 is TGTGCCAGCAGCTTTGACTTTACAGATACGCAGTATTTT.

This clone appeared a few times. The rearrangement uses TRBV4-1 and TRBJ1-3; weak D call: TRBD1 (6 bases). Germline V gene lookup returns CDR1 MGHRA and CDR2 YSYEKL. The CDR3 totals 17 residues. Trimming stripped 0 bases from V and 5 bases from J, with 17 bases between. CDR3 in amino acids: CASSQDQGIALRNTIYF. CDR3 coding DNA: TGCGCCAGCAGCCAAGATCAGGGGATTGCCCTCCGAAACACCATATATTTT.

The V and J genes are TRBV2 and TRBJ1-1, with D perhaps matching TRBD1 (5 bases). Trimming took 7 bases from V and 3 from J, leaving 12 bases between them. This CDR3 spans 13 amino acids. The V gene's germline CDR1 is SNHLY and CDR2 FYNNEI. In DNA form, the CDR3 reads TGTGCCAGCACGGTGGCGGGGGACACTGAAGCTTTCTTT. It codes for CASTVAGDTEAFF. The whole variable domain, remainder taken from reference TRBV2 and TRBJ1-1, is EPEVTQTPSHQVTQMGQEVILRCVPISNHLYFYWYRQILGQKVEFLVSFYNNEISEKSEIFDDQFSVERPDGSNFTLKIRSTKLEDSAMYFCASTVAGDTEAFFGQGTRLTVV.

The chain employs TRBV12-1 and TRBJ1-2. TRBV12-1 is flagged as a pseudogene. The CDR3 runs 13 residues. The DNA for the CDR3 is TGTGCCAGCAGCTTTTTTAGTCGCTATGGCTACACCTTC. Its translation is CASSFFSRYGYTF.

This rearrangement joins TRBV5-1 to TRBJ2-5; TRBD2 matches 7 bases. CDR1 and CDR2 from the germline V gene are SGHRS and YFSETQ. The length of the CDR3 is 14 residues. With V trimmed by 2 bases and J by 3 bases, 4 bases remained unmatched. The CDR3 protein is CASSFLAAKETQYF. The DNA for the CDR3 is TGCGCCAGCAGCTTCCTAGCGGCCAAAGAGACCCAGTACTTC.

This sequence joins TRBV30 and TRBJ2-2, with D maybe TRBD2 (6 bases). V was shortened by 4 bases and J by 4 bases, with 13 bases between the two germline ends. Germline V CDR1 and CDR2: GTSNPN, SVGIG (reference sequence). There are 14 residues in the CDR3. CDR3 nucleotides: TGTGCCTGGAAAAGGCTAGCGAGCACCGGGGAGCTGTTTTTT. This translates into CAWKRLASTGELFF.

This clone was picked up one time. The CDR3: CASSEPPSYEQYF. The DNA for the CDR3 is TGTGCCAGCAGTGAACCCCCATCCTACGAGCAGTACTTC. The rearrangement uses TRBV2 and TRBJ2-7; D not resolved. This CDR3 region has 13 residues. V was cut by 2 bases and J by 1 base, with 6 bases left in between. Per the germline V gene, CDR1 is SNHLY and CDR2 is FYNNEI.

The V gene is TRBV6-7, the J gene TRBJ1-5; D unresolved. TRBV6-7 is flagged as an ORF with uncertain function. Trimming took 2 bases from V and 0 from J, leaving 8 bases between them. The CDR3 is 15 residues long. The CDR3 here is CASSYSTHSNQPQHF. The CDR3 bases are TGTGCCAGCAGTTACAGCACCCATAGCAATCAGCCCCAGCATTTT.

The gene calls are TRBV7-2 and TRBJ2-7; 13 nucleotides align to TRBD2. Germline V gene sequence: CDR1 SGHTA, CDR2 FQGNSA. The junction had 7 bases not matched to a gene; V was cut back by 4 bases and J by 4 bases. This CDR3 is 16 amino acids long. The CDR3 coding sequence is TGTGCCAGCAGCTCTGCCGGACTAGCGGGGGTGTACGAGCAGTACTTC. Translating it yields CASSSAGLAGVYEQYF. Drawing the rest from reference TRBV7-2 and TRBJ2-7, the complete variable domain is GAGVSQSPSNKVTEKGKDVELRCDPISGHTALYWYRQSLGQGLEFLIYFQGNSAPDKSGLPSDRFSAERTGGSVSTLTIQRTQQEDSAVYLCASSSAGLAGVYEQYFGPGTRLTVT.

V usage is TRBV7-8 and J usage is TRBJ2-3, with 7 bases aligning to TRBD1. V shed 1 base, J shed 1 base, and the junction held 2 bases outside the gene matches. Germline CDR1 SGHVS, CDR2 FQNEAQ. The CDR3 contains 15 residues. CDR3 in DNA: TGTGCCAGCAGCTTAGTTACAGGGGGCACAGATACGCAGTATTTT. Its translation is CASSLVTGGTDTQYF.